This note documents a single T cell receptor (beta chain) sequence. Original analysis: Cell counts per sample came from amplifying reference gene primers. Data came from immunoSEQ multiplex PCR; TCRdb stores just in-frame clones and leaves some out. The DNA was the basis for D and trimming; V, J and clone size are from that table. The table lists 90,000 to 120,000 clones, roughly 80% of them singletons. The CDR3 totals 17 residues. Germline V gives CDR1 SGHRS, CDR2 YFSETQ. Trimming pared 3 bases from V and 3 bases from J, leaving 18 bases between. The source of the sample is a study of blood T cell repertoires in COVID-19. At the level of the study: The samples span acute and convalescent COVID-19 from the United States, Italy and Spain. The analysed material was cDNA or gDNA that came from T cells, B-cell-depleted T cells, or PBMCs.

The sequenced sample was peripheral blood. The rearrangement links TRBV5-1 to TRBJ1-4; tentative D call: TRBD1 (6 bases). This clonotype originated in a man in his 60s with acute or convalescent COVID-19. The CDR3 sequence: CASSSQGSRHANEKLFF. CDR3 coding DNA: TGCGCCAGCAGCTCTCAGGGGTCACGGCACGCTAATGAAAAACTGTTTTTT.